This T cell receptor (beta chain) was captured in a study of CD8+CD57+ T cells in acquired aplastic anemia. Study-level background: The study obtained an average of around 3.4 ug of DNA from sorted CD4+ and CD8+ cells.

As concerns this clonotype: Its antigen is as yet unknown. At one boundary the junction diverges from the germline segment, which might be a read error.

Genomic DNA acted as the template from which TCR beta VDJ combination and CDR3 sequence profiling were carried out. TCRdb analysed the reads with MiXCR anew, one entry per CDR3 protein. The table lists 60,000 to 75,000 distinct CDR3 sequences, about 50% of them singletons. General study results and limits: Common to patients and controls were roughly 30 CD8+ CDR3 sequences.

CDR1 is SGHVS, CDR2 FNYEAQ, per germline. The CDR3 has 14 residues. The clonotype originates from a human donor in good health, serving as a control. The specimen was sorted CD4+, CD8+, or CD8+CD57+ T cells (not recorded which) from PBMCs. This chain uses TRBV7-6 with TRBJ1-5; a weak D match, TRBD1 (5 bases). The DNA for the CDR3 is TGCGCCAGCAGAGGCATGGGGACGAATCAGCCCCAGCATTTT. Amino acid sequence: CASRGMGTNQPQHF. Full variable domain (outside the CDR3, taken from reference TRBV7-6 and TRBJ1-5): GAGVSQSPRYKVTKRGQDVALRCDPISGHVSLYWYRQALGQGPEFLTYFNYEAQQDKSGLPNDRFSAERPEGSISTLTIQRTEQRDSAMYRCASRGMGTNQPQHFGDGTRLSIL.